Below, 11 T cell receptor beta chains from the same sample are listed, as sequenced in a study of a mutant IDH1 vaccine in newly diagnosed glioma. No cognate antigen is known for these TCRs. Specified time point: week 47, end of study. Topical imiquimod accompanied each vaccine dose, which consisted of 300 ug of mutant IDH1 20-mer peptide. Sequencing was performed with immunoSEQ multiplex PCR; in TCRdb, only in-frame clones are kept and a portion is missing. The sample has around 50,000 clones, about four fifths seen once; the top ten hold 3.5% to 5.5%. The input for sequencing was PBMCs, taken from a glioma patient whose treatment included an IDH1 peptide vaccine. The receptors were sampled from a woman aged 25 to 45 with glioma. Some clones in this sample may be carry-over from other donors' samples.

The rearrangement joins TRBV7-9 to TRBJ2-2; D is perhaps TRBD2 (5 bases). This CDR3 comprises 15 residues. Trimming took off 4 bases at V and 0 bases at J, with 9 bases between the two ends. Looked up from germline, CDR1 is SEHNR and CDR2 is FQNEAQ (reference sequence). DNA for the CDR3: TGTGCCAGCAGCTCCGCGGGTACGAACACCGGGGAGCTGTTTTTT. It is translated as CASSSAGTNTGELFF.

V usage is TRBV27 and J usage is TRBJ2-1; D remains ambiguous. With 2 bases removed from V and 3 bases from J, the gap between germline ends came to 8 bases. This CDR3 is 14 amino acids long. Germline lookup yields CDR1 MNHEY and CDR2 SMNVEV (reference sequence). CDR3 amino acids: CASSLGLSYNEQFF. Here the CDR3 DNA reads TGTGCCAGCAGTTTAGGTCTCAGCTACAATGAGCAGTTCTTC.

This chain connects TRBV19 to TRBJ1-2, with D possibly being TRBD1 (5 bases). The CDR3 runs 12 residues. Trimming left V 3 bases short and J 9 bases short, with 11 bases between. The germline V gene has CDR1 LNHDA and CDR2 SQIVND (reference sequence). This CDR3 reads CASSIGGLSYTF. The CDR3, as DNA: TGTGCCAGTAGTATTGGGGGGTTAAGCTACACCTTC.

This clone was seen once. The J gene is TRBJ1-1, the V gene TRBV6-5; D remains unclear. Between the trimmed V and J ends, which lost 0 bases and 1 base, there was a span of 12 bases. The V gene's germline CDR1 is MNHEY and CDR2 SVGAGI. The CDR3 is 16 residues long. Written as DNA, the CDR3 is TGTGCCAGCAGTTACTCTATTGGGGAGGGGAACACTGAAGCTTTCTTT. Protein product: CASSYSIGEGNTEAFF.

The chain uses TRBV4-1 and TRBJ2-5; TRBD1 or TRBD2 may be the D gene (6 bases each). V was trimmed by 4 bases and J by 9 bases, leaving 21 bases between them. This CDR3 contains 15 residues. CDR1 MGHRA and CDR2 YSYEKL come from the germline V gene. The CDR3 sequence is CASSPGVGEGGPQYF. The CDR3, as DNA: TGCGCCAGCAGCCCAGGGGTTGGAGAGGGGGGACCCCAGTACTTC.

The chain joins TRBV7-2 to TRBJ2-7; D is ambiguous. Trimming took 3 bases from V and 2 from J, leaving 8 bases between them. CDR3 length: 13 residues. Germline V gene data show CDR1 as SGHTA and CDR2 as FQGNSA. CDR3 sequence: CASSFVGPYEQYF. In DNA, the CDR3 is TGTGCCAGCAGCTTTGTTGGACCCTACGAGCAGTACTTC. Full variable domain (rest looked up from reference TRBV7-2 and TRBJ2-7): GAGVSQSPSNKVTEKGKDVELRCDPISGHTALYWYRQSLGQGLEFLIYFQGNSAPDKSGLPSDRFSAERTGGSVSTLTIQRTQQEDSAVYLCASSFVGPYEQYFGPGTRLTVT.

The V gene is TRBV7-9, the J gene TRBJ2-7; D may be TRBD1 (6 bases). This CDR3 is 16 amino acids long. CDR1 SEHNR and CDR2 FQNEAQ come from the germline V gene (reference sequence). The ends were cut back, 6 bases at V and 5 bases at J, with 23 bases in the middle. CDR3 residues: CASRHPTGGGPNEQYF. The CDR3 DNA sequence: TGTGCCAGCAGACACCCGACAGGTGGCGGCCCCAACGAGCAGTACTTC.

The chain is built from TRBV6-6 and TRBJ2-7, with D possibly matching TRBD2 (6 bases). Germline V gene data show CDR1 as MNHNY and CDR2 as SVGAGI (reference sequence). The germline V and J ends were trimmed by 6 bases and 0 bases, with 15 bases remaining between them. This CDR3 comprises 15 residues. The CDR3 DNA follows: TGTGCCAGCAGGGGCATGGGGGGTAGCTCCTACGAGCAGTACTTC. Protein: CASRGMGGSSYEQYF.

The chain couples TRBV21-1 to TRBJ1-1. TRBV21-1 is shown as a pseudogene. The CDR3 consists of 15 residues. CDR3: CASSWRTVMNTEAFF. Here the CDR3 DNA reads TGTGCCAGCAGCTGGAGGACGGTGATGAACACTGAAGCTTTCTTT.

The V gene is TRBV11-2, the J gene TRBJ2-2; tentative D call: TRBD2 (5 bases). This CDR3 is 16 amino acids long. The V and J ends lost 0 bases and 1 base respectively, with 9 bases between them. Germline loops: CDR1 SGHAT, CDR2 FQNNGV. The CDR3 sequence is CASSLDRSGNTGELFF. The CDR3 DNA follows: TGTGCCAGCAGCTTAGATCGGAGCGGGAACACCGGGGAGCTGTTTTTT.

The chain has TRBV9 and TRBJ1-2, with D possibly TRBD1 on 6 matching bases. Germline assignment: CDR1 SGDLS and CDR2 YYNGEE. This CDR3 contains 15 residues. The V end was cut by 4 bases, the J end by 1 base, with 14 bases between. CDR3 nucleotide sequence: TGTGCCAGCAGCCCATCGGACAGCAATAACTATGGCTACACCTTC. It encodes CASSPSDSNNYGYTF.